The 5 T cell receptor beta chains reported below all come from one sample, sequenced in a study of CD8 T cells in ankylosing spondylitis. Study findings and constraints: Seemingly distinctive of ankylosing spondylitis blood was a TCR beta motif formed by eight highly homologous variants.

TCRdb re-analysed the 5' RACE reads in MiXCR, keeping a single row per CDR3 protein. The sample has roughly 490,000 distinct CDR3 sequences, under 5.5% seen once; the top ten hold under 4.5%. Their antigens remain unidentified. The specimen sequenced was blood, either unsorted or a sorted T cell fraction (not recorded which). These TCRs come from a male donor with ankylosing spondylitis.

This clonotype has ten or more counts. V is TRBV20-1 and J is TRBJ2-6; no clear D. The CDR3 spans 14 residues. The V gene lost 2 bases and the J gene lost 0 bases, with 5 bases spanning the gap. Germline V CDR1 and CDR2: DFQATT, SNEGSKA (reference sequence). The CDR3: CSARNPSGANVLTF. Written as DNA, the CDR3 is TGCAGTGCTAGAAATCCCTCTGGGGCCAACGTCCTGACTTTC.

In this sample, this clonotype turned up many times. The rearrangement uses TRBV20-1 and TRBJ1-5, with TRBD1 matching over 7 bases. In germline, CDR1 is DFQATT, CDR2 SNEGSKA (reference sequence). The CDR3 extends over 14 amino acids. The junction had 5 bases not matched to a gene; V was cut back by 2 bases and J by 4 bases. CDR3 loop: CSARPGGGNQPQHF. The CDR3 coding sequence is TGCAGTGCTAGACCAGGGGGGGGGAATCAGCCCCAGCATTTT.

V is TRBV29-1 and J is TRBJ2-5; D unresolved. The CDR3 extends over 10 amino acids. With 4 bases removed from V and 9 bases from J, the gap between germline ends came to 9 bases. The germline V gene has CDR1 SQVTM and CDR2 ANQGSEA. In nucleotides, the CDR3 is TGCAGCGTTGTAGTCAAGGCCCAGTACTTC. This translates into CSVVVKAQYF.

The chain recombines TRBV3-1 with TRBJ1-5; 9 bases match TRBD1. From germline, CDR1 is LGHDT and CDR2 YNNKEL (reference sequence). This CDR3 is 15 amino acids long. Unmatched junction bases numbered 7, after V lost 4 bases and J lost 6 bases. CDR3 bases: TGTGCCAGCAGCCCCGGGACAGGGAATGGTCAGCCCCAGCATTTT. Protein sequence: CASSPGTGNGQPQHF.

This clonotype was found many times. V and J are TRBV20-1 and TRBJ2-1; TRBD2 aligns across 13 bases. The CDR3 length is 14 residues. The germline V gene has CDR1 DFQATT and CDR2 SNEGSKA (reference sequence). J was trimmed by 10 bases and V by 6 bases; bases with no gene match: 9. CDR3: CSAGLAGVTGEQFF. In DNA form, the CDR3 reads TGCAGTGCCGGACTAGCGGGAGTCACGGGGGAGCAGTTCTTC.